This TCR beta chain was sequenced in a study of shared clonotypes between healthy human individuals. The test was conducted at deep level. Sequenced by immunoSEQ multiplex PCR; TCRdb stores in-frame clones only, minus some. The sample shows around 2.5 million clones, more than 85% of them seen only once. Comments on this clone: Its antigen remains unidentified.

Study-wide findings and caveats: Shared clonotypes: about 5% naive CD4, approximately 3.4% naive CD8, roughly 2.2% memory CD4, about 0.4% memory CD8.

The V gene lost 4 bases and the J gene lost 9 bases, with 13 bases spanning the gap. Germline CDR1 is SGHNT and CDR2 is YENEEA. This CDR3 spans 13 amino acids. The chain couples TRBV11-3 to TRBJ2-1, with D perhaps matching TRBD1 (5 bases). This TCR was sampled from a man aged 18 to 29 in good health. Some clones in this sample may be carry-over from other donors' samples. Sequenced sample: naive CD4+ T cells from PBMCs. Subset of the sample: CD45RA+ positively selected. Written as DNA, the CDR3 is TGTGCCAGCAGCTCCCAAAGGGGCAGTGAGCAGTTCTTC. Protein sequence: CASSSQRGSEQFF.